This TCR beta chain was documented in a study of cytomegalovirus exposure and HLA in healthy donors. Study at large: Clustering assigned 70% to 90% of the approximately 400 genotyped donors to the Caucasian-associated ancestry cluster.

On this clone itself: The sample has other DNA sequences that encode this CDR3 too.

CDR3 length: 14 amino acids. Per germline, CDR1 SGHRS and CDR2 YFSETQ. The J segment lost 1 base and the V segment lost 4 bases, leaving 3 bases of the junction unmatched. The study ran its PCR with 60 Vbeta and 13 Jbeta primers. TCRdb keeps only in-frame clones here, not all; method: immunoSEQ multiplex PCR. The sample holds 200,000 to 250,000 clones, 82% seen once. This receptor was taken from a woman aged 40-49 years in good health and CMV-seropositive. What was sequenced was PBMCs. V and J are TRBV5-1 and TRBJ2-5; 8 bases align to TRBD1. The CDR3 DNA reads TGCGCCAGCAGCCCTACAGGGGGCCAAGAGACCCAGTACTTC. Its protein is CASSPTGGQETQYF.